These 30 T cell receptor beta chains share one sample of origin, sequenced in a study of early T cells in non-severe SARS-CoV-2 infection. TCRdb re-called the 5' RACE reads through MiXCR, storing one row per CDR3 protein. The top ten clones hold approximately 5.2% of a sample with 25,000 to 30,000 distinct CDR3 sequences, approximately 5.3% of them seen once. The sequencing input was whole blood. The receptors here all came from an adult who was a healthcare worker with PCR-confirmed SARS-CoV-2 infection or an uninfected control (not recorded which).

J is TRBJ2-7 and V is TRBV3-1; D gene unclear. CDR1 is LGHDT and CDR2 is YNNKEL in the germline V gene (reference sequence). The length of the CDR3 is 14 residues. Between the trimmed V and J ends, which lost 1 base and 2 bases, there was a span of 9 bases. CDR3 sequence: CASSQGGEAYEQYF. The CDR3 region has the DNA TGTGCCAGCAGCCAAGGAGGTGAAGCCTACGAGCAGTACTTC.

Ten or more counts support this clonotype. This chain links TRBV4-1 with TRBJ2-2, with 9 bases aligning to TRBD2. Germline V gives CDR1 MGHRA, CDR2 YSYEKL. The CDR3 spans 13 residues. V was clipped by 3 bases and J by 7 bases; unmatched bases: 0. In DNA, the CDR3 is TGCGCCAGCAGCCAGCGGGAGGGCGGGGAGCTGTTTTTT. It codes for CASSQREGGELFF.

V usage is TRBV20-1 and J usage is TRBJ1-3; TRBD1 might be the D (6 bases). This CDR3 has 13 amino acids. Germline values: CDR1 DFQATT, CDR2 SNEGSKA (reference sequence). V shed 7 bases and J shed 2 bases, with 12 bases lying between them. The CDR3 region is CSGWTVTGNTIYF. The CDR3 region has the DNA TGCAGTGGCTGGACAGTTACTGGAAACACCATATATTTT.

This clonotype was counted many times. This chain links TRBV7-2 with TRBJ2-3; D is unresolved. V was trimmed by 0 bases and J by 3 bases, leaving 16 bases between them. The germline V gene has CDR1 SGHTA and CDR2 FQGNSA. The CDR3 extends over 17 amino acids. In DNA form, the CDR3 reads TGTGCCAGCAGCTTAGCCGGGTTCCACTCTCCTACAGATACGCAGTATTTT. It translates to CASSLAGFHSPTDTQYF.

This clonotype was recorded at least ten times. The chain recombines TRBV6-6 with TRBJ1-1; possibly TRBD1 for D (5 bases). V was trimmed by 6 bases and J by 5 bases, leaving 25 bases between them. Germline CDR1 and CDR2: MNHNY and SVGAGI (reference sequence). There are 17 residues in the CDR3. The CDR3 coding sequence is TGTGCCAGCAGCCTAACCCTCAGGCAGGGCGTAAAGACTGAAGCTTTCTTT. It translates to CASSLTLRQGVKTEAFF.

This clonotype was counted many times. The chain employs TRBV14 and TRBJ1-2; D gene uncertain. V lost 1 base and J 4 bases, leaving 7 bases between the germline ends. This CDR3 region has 13 residues. Germline V gene data show CDR1 as SGHDN and CDR2 as FVKESK. CDR3 sequence (DNA): TGTGCCAGCAGCCAAGGGACCCGCTATGGCTACACCTTC. This encodes CASSQGTRYGYTF.

This clonotype has ten or more counts. CDR3 DNA: TGCGCCAGCAGCCCTGGAGGGTGGGGACCAGGGGGCACTGAAGCTTTCTTT. Encoded protein: CASSPGGWGPGGTEAFF. This sequence joins TRBV4-1 and TRBJ1-1, with TRBD1 identical over 7 bases. Trimming cost V 4 bases and J 4 bases; bases outside gene matches: 15. The CDR3 covers 17 residues. Germline V gene lookup returns CDR1 MGHRA and CDR2 YSYEKL.

This clonotype has ten or more counts. The genes are TRBV5-5 and TRBJ1-1; D is unresolved. CDR1 is SGHKS, CDR2 YYEKEE, per germline (reference sequence). With 2 bases removed from V and 3 bases from J, the gap between germline ends came to 8 bases. The CDR3 covers 13 residues. The CDR3 spells CASSFVWDTEAFF. CDR3 coding DNA: TGTGCCAGCAGCTTCGTATGGGACACTGAAGCTTTCTTT.

This clonotype has ten or more counts. CDR3: CASSLAGQPTDTQYF. CDR3 nucleotide sequence: TGTGCCAGCAGCTTGGCAGGACAGCCCACAGATACGCAGTATTTT. The rearrangement uses TRBV5-4 and TRBJ2-3; the D gene is possibly TRBD1 (6 bases). V gave up 0 bases and J gave up 2 bases, with 10 bases separating them. CDR3 length: 15 amino acids. Looked up from germline, CDR1 is SGHNT and CDR2 is YYREEE (reference sequence). The complete variable domain, with remaining parts taken from reference TRBV5-4 and TRBJ2-3, reads ETGVTQSPTHLIKTRGQQVTLRCSSQSGHNTVSWYQQALGQGPQFIFQYYREEENGRGNFPPRFSGLQFPNYSSELNVNALELDDSALYLCASSLAGQPTDTQYFGPGTRLTVL.

The rearrangement uses TRBV2 and TRBJ2-1; 14 bases map to TRBD2. Unmatched junction bases numbered 7, after V lost 2 bases and J lost 7 bases. CDR1 and CDR2 (germline): SNHLY, FYNNEI. There are 17 residues in the CDR3. In DNA form, the CDR3 reads TGTGCCAGCAGTGAATTAGGACTAGCGGGGGGAAGGAATGAGCAGTTCTTC. Its translation is CASSELGLAGGRNEQFF.

This clonotype showed up many times. The chain recombines TRBV11-2 with TRBJ2-7; D might be TRBD2 (6 bases). The CDR3 loop spans 14 amino acids. Trimming stripped 5 bases from V and 3 bases from J, with 14 bases between. The germline CDR1 and CDR2 sequences are SGHAT and FQNNGV. DNA of the CDR3: TGTGCCAGCAGCGCCGGGACTGCCTTCTACGAGCAGTACTTC. Encoded protein: CASSAGTAFYEQYF.

This clonotype was observed many times. The chain recombines TRBV6-6 with TRBJ1-1; no definite D call. The germline CDR1 and CDR2 sequences are MNHNY and SVGAGI (reference sequence). V was pared by 0 bases and J by 2 bases, with 10 bases between. CDR3 length: 15 residues. This CDR3 reads CASSYSMRVNTEAFF. The CDR3, as DNA: TGTGCCAGCAGTTACTCGATGCGGGTTAACACTGAAGCTTTCTTT.

This clonotype was picked up many times. The chain uses TRBV3-1 and TRBJ1-2; a possible D gene is TRBD1 (6 bases). CDR3 length equals 14 residues. The V gene lost 1 base and the J gene lost 8 bases, with 14 bases spanning the gap. Per the germline V gene, CDR1 is LGHDT and CDR2 is YNNKEL (reference sequence). CDR3 DNA: TGTGCCAGCAGCCAAGGCGGCAGGGGAAAGGGCTACACCTTC. It yields the protein CASSQGGRGKGYTF.

Notes on this clonotype: A much more abundant neighbour one base away suggests this may be a read error. The J gene is TRBJ2-5, the V gene TRBV7-9; 9 nucleotides line up with TRBD1. Germline V CDR1 and CDR2: SEHNR, FQNEAQ (reference sequence). The trim removed 6 bases at V and 6 bases at J, leaving 2 bases unmatched. There are 12 residues in the CDR3. Here the CDR3 reads CASSGQGKTQYF. DNA for the CDR3: TGTGCCAGCAGTGGACAGGGGAAGACCCAGTACTTC.

The sample holds a few counts of this clonotype. V usage is TRBV20-1 and J usage is TRBJ2-7; 9 bases fit TRBD1. This CDR3 spans 15 amino acids. CDR1 and CDR2 (germline): DFQATT, SNEGSKA (reference sequence). V was clipped by 6 bases and J by 3 bases; unmatched bases: 12. Here the CDR3 DNA reads TGCAGTGCAAAGCGAACAGGGGGCTTTGACTACGAGCAGTACTTC. It is translated as CSAKRTGGFDYEQYF.

This clonotype has at least ten counts. The rearrangement links TRBV29-1 to TRBJ2-3; 8 positions match TRBD1. The germline gives CDR1 SQVTM, CDR2 ANQGSEA. The CDR3 length is 13 residues. The V gene end was trimmed by 4 bases and the J gene end by 9 bases; junction bases not matched to a gene: 9. In nucleotides, the CDR3 is TGCAGCGTTGCCGGACAGGGTAGAGAAACGCAGTATTTT. Translating it yields CSVAGQGRETQYF.

The chain couples TRBV6-5 to TRBJ1-2; 7 positions match TRBD1. V lost 5 bases to trimming and J lost 4 bases; unmatched junction nucleotides: 10. This CDR3 is built from 15 residues. Germline assignment: CDR1 MNHEY and CDR2 SVGAGI. The DNA of the CDR3 is TGTGCCAGCAGTCCCAACTCACAGGGGTCCTATGGCTACACCTTC. Encoded protein: CASSPNSQGSYGYTF.

Worth noting for this clonotype: A much larger clone differs from this one at a single base, so this may be a read error. The chain recombines TRBV18 with TRBJ2-5; D unclear. The CDR3 is made up of 12 amino acids. The germline V gene encodes CDR1 KGHSH and CDR2 LQKENI. The CDR3 nucleotides read TGTGCCAACTCACCTACCCAAGAGACCCAGTACTTC. It codes for CANSPTQETQYF.

In this sample, this clonotype turned up many times. The rearrangement uses TRBV10-3 and TRBJ1-3; D is undetermined. The germline V gene encodes CDR1 ENHRY and CDR2 SYGVKD. The CDR3 runs to 15 residues. V was pared by 5 bases and J by 0 bases, with 11 bases between. The CDR3 sequence: CAISPRTVSGNTIYF. DNA for the CDR3: TGTGCCATCAGTCCCCGGACGGTCTCTGGAAACACCATATATTTT.

The chain couples TRBV28 to TRBJ2-7; a weak D match, TRBD2 (6 bases). Trimming removed 7 bases from V and 2 bases from J, with 15 bases in between. The CDR3 is 14 amino acids. Germline CDR1 is MDHEN and CDR2 is SYDVKM. CDR3 sequence (DNA): TGTGCCAGCACCATGGGGGGAAGCCCCTACGAGCAGTACTTC. It yields the protein CASTMGGSPYEQYF.

This clonotype was counted many times. The rearrangement uses TRBV20-1 and TRBJ2-2; 11 bases are shared with TRBD2. Germline V gene sequence: CDR1 DFQATT, CDR2 SNEGSKA (reference sequence). The length of the CDR3 is 15 residues. The V and J ends lost 5 bases and 7 bases, in that order; junction bases with no gene match: 9. The CDR3 DNA reads TGCAGTGCTCGTCCACTAGCGGGAGTGGGCGGGGAGCTGTTTTTT. This gives the protein CSARPLAGVGGELFF.

Concerning this clonotype itself: This sequence may be a read error, since a much larger clone differs from it by one base. The V and J genes are TRBV7-9 and TRBJ2-5; no reliable D call. Germline V lookup: CDR1 SEHNR, CDR2 FQNEAQ (reference sequence). CDR3 size: 11 residues. CDR3 residues: CASSFGATHYF. In DNA, the CDR3 is TGTGCCAGCAGCTTCGGAGCCACCCACTACTTC.

This clonotype was seen repeatedly, ten times or more. This chain connects TRBV6-4 to TRBJ2-3, with a weak D call TRBD2 (5 bases). Looked up from germline, CDR1 is MRHNA and CDR2 is SNTAGT. The germline V and J ends were trimmed by 7 bases and 1 base, with 12 bases remaining between them. The CDR3 loop spans 14 amino acids. DNA of the CDR3: TGTGCCAGCAAGAAGGACTCCCGCACAGATACGCAGTATTTT. Amino acid sequence: CASKKDSRTDTQYF.

This clonotype was counted at least ten times. V is TRBV7-2 and J is TRBJ2-1, with D unclear. Deletions cut 4 bases from V and 5 bases from J, with 9 bases between. Germline values: CDR1 SGHTA, CDR2 FQGNSA. This CDR3 region has 13 residues. CDR3 protein: CASSSPNDNEQFF. CDR3 in DNA: TGTGCCAGCAGCTCCCCCAATGACAATGAGCAGTTCTTC. Supplemented by reference TRBV7-2 and TRBJ2-1, the full variable domain reads GAGVSQSPSNKVTEKGKDVELRCDPISGHTALYWYRQSLGQGLEFLIYFQGNSAPDKSGLPSDRFSAERTGGSVSTLTIQRTQQEDSAVYLCASSSPNDNEQFFGPGTRLTVL.

This clonotype was counted at least ten times. This chain uses TRBV7-2 with TRBJ2-7, with D possibly being TRBD1 (5 bases). The germline V and J ends were trimmed by 7 bases and 4 bases, with 17 bases remaining between them. The CDR3 totals 14 residues. CDR1 is SGHTA and CDR2 is FQGNSA in the germline V gene. CDR3 coding DNA: TGTGCCAGCACCATGGCAAGGGGCTGGTACGAGCAGTACTTC. Amino acid sequence: CASTMARGWYEQYF.

This clonotype was seen repeatedly, ten times or more. The rearrangement joins TRBV7-2 to TRBJ2-5; D assignment may be TRBD1 or TRBD2 (5 bases each). Germline values: CDR1 SGHTA, CDR2 FQGNSA. Trimming removed 1 base at V and 3 bases at J, with 12 bases between. This CDR3 comprises 15 residues. The CDR3 DNA is TGTGCCAGCAGCTTAGGAGGGTACAGGAAAGAGACCCAGTACTTC. Translating gives CASSLGGYRKETQYF.

This clonotype was picked up many times. The chain is built from TRBV4-3 and TRBJ1-2; TRBD1 is a possible D gene (5 bases). The germline CDR1 and CDR2 sequences are LGHNA and YSLEER. CDR3 length: 14 residues. Deletions cut 0 bases from V and 4 bases from J, with 9 bases between. The CDR3 sequence: CASSQDMGTYGYTF. Here the CDR3 DNA reads TGCGCCAGCAGCCAAGATATGGGGACCTATGGCTACACCTTC.

The J gene is TRBJ2-3, the V gene TRBV9; D is perhaps TRBD1 (6 bases). CDR1 is SGDLS, CDR2 YYNGEE, per germline. This CDR3 contains 15 residues. Trimming pared 5 bases from V and 4 bases from J, leaving 17 bases between. CDR3 loop: CASSTGNYGADTQYF. CDR3 sequence (DNA): TGTGCCAGCAGTACAGGGAACTACGGGGCAGATACGCAGTATTTT.

This clonotype was detected many times. The chain couples TRBV27 to TRBJ2-5; weak D call: TRBD1 (6 bases). V gave up 2 bases and J gave up 5 bases, with 12 bases separating them. Germline V gene data show CDR1 as MNHEY and CDR2 as SMNVEV (reference sequence). The CDR3 sequence is 14 residues long. The CDR3 is CASSLPGEWETQYF. CDR3 nucleotide sequence: TGTGCCAGCAGTTTACCAGGGGAATGGGAGACCCAGTACTTC.

This clonotype was observed at least ten times. V and J are TRBV15 and TRBJ2-7; TRBD1 matches 9 bases. CDR1 and CDR2 from the germline V gene are LNHNV and YYDKDF (reference sequence). Germline trimming cut 0 bases from V and 2 bases from J; bases unmatched to any gene: 11. The CDR3 contains 18 residues. The CDR3 DNA is TGTGCCACCAGCAGAGATATTGACACAGGGGGCCTGACCTACGAGCAGTACTTC. Its translation is CATSRDIDTGGLTYEQYF.